This T cell receptor beta chain came from a study of OX40 agonist ivuxolimab in advanced cancers. Findings of the study overall: Some of the lowest clonal expansion was seen in partial responders at 0.1-3.0 mg/kg. More expanded clones were found, on average, in CD8+ than in CD4+ T cells.

On cycle 4 day 1 and cycle 7 day 1, as well as at baseline, blood was sampled. This clone was observed a single time. Its antigen remains unknown. The length of the CDR3 is 15 residues. The V gene's germline CDR1 is SGHNT and CDR2 YYREEE (reference sequence). The trim removed 3 bases at V and 3 bases at J, leaving 2 bases unmatched. TCRdb keeps only in-frame clones here, not all; method: immunoSEQ multiplex PCR. The sample holds approximately 40,000 clones, roughly 84% seen once. This sequence originates from an adult with an advanced solid tumor such as melanoma, head and neck, liver or kidney cancer. This chain joins TRBV5-4 and TRBJ2-2, with 10 positions matching TRBD1. Sequences were derived from CD4+ or CD8+ T cells sorted from blood, sampled in a trial of the OX40 agonist ivuxolimab. DNA for the CDR3: TGTGCCAGCAGCTACGGGACAGGGGACACCGGGGAGCTGTTTTTT. It encodes CASSYGTGDTGELFF.